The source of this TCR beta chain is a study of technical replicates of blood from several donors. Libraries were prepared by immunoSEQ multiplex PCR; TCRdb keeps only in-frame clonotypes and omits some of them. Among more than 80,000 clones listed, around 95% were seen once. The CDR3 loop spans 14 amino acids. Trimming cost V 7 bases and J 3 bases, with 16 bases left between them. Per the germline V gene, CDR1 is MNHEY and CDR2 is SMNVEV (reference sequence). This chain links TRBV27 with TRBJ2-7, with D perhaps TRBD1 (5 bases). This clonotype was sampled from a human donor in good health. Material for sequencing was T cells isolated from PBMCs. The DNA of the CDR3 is TGTGCCAGCAAGGGGCAAGGGGAATTCTACGAGCAGTACTTC. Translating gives CASKGQGEFYEQYF.